Following are 24 T cell receptor beta chains from one sample sequenced in a study of cytomegalovirus exposure and HLA in healthy donors. The PCR had 60 Vbeta and 13 Jbeta primers. TCRdb's table, derived via immunoSEQ multiplex PCR, lists solely in-frame clones and lacks some. The table records about 160,000 clones, approximately 80% of them present only once. Sequencing was performed on PBMCs. The receptors were gathered from a woman younger than 35 in good health and CMV-seronegative.

This chain uses TRBV6-1 with TRBJ2-7; no clear D gene. This CDR3 has 12 residues. Looked up from germline, CDR1 is MNHNS and CDR2 is SASEGT. Deletions cut 3 bases from V and 6 bases from J, with 9 bases between. Here the CDR3 reads CASSERDSEQYF. CDR3 sequence (DNA): TGTGCCAGCAGTGAGCGTGACTCCGAGCAGTACTTC.

The chain carries TRBV5-4 and TRBJ2-3, with 9 positions matching TRBD2. The J segment lost 1 base and the V segment lost 3 bases, leaving 3 bases of the junction unmatched. Germline V lookup: CDR1 SGHNT, CDR2 YYREEE (reference sequence). The CDR3 has 15 residues. In DNA, the CDR3 is TGTGCCAGCAGCTCCAAGCGGGGGGGCACAGATACGCAGTATTTT. Amino acids: CASSSKRGGTDTQYF.

This chain connects TRBV15 to TRBJ1-3, with TRBD1 as a possible D gene (6 bases). The V and J ends lost 1 base and 4 bases respectively, with 14 bases between them. The CDR3 extends over 16 amino acids. Germline V gene lookup returns CDR1 LNHNV and CDR2 YYDKDF (reference sequence). CDR3 amino acids: CATSRGTEWSGNTIYF. The CDR3 nucleotides are TGTGCCACCAGCAGAGGGACAGAATGGTCAGGAAACACCATATATTTT. The full variable domain, in which reference TRBV15 and TRBJ1-3 provide the parts outside the CDR3, is DAMVIQNPRYQVTQFGKPVTLSCSQTLNHNVMYWYQQKSSQAPKLLFHYYDKDFNNEADTPDNFQSRRPNTSFCFLDIRSPGLGDTAMYLCATSRGTEWSGNTIYFGEGSWLTVV.

The CDR3 protein is CASAQGGSNEKLFF. In nucleotides, the CDR3 is TGCGCCAGCGCACAGGGGGGGTCTAATGAAAAACTGTTTTTT. The V gene is TRBV10-2, the J gene TRBJ1-4; TRBD1 matches 8 bases. The CDR3 runs 14 residues. V trimming: 8 bases; J trimming: 3 bases; junction bases outside the gene matches: 5. Germline V gene data show CDR1 as WSHSY and CDR2 as SAAADI.

The chain combines TRBV19 with TRBJ2-7, with 7 bases matching TRBD2. The CDR3 is 14 residues long. Germline V lookup: CDR1 LNHDA, CDR2 SQIVND (reference sequence). The V segment lost 3 bases and the J segment 5 bases; nucleotides outside the gene matches: 7. The CDR3 reads CASSMRQGGDEQYF. The CDR3 region has the DNA TGTGCCAGTAGTATGCGGCAGGGAGGGGACGAGCAGTACTTC.

The chain carries TRBV2 and TRBJ1-1; TRBD1 matches at 8 bases. The germline V gene has CDR1 SNHLY and CDR2 FYNNEI. The V gene end was trimmed by 5 bases and the J gene end by 4 bases; junction bases not matched to a gene: 6. This CDR3 is 14 amino acids long. The CDR3: CASSSGGIGTEAFF. The CDR3 bases are TGTGCCAGCAGTTCAGGGGGCATCGGCACTGAAGCTTTCTTT.

This sequence joins TRBV6-5 and TRBJ1-3, with a weak D call TRBD1 (6 bases). V lost 2 bases and J lost 3, with 14 bases in between. CDR1 is MNHEY, CDR2 SVGAGI, per germline. This CDR3 is built from 16 residues. DNA of the CDR3: TGTGCCAGCAGTTACGCGGCGGGGGCCGGTGGAAACACCATATATTTT. Translated, it gives CASSYAAGAGGNTIYF.

The V call is TRBV19, the J call TRBJ1-1, with 8 nucleotides matching TRBD1. The germline gives CDR1 LNHDA, CDR2 SQIVND (reference sequence). The length of the CDR3 is 19 residues. After removal of 3 bases from V and 0 bases from J, the junction contained 15 bases not matched to a gene. CDR3 nucleotides: TGTGCCAGTAGTATCTACTCCGGGACAGGCCACTCCATGAACACTGAAGCTTTCTTT. Encoded protein: CASSIYSGTGHSMNTEAFF.

The rearrangement joins TRBV5-1 to TRBJ1-1, with 8 bases aligning to TRBD1. This CDR3 contains 15 residues. The V gene's germline CDR1 is SGHRS and CDR2 YFSETQ. The J segment lost 3 bases and the V segment lost 4 bases, leaving 8 bases of the junction unmatched. CDR3 protein: CASSLIPGQDTEAFF. The CDR3 DNA follows: TGCGCCAGCAGCCTGATCCCGGGACAGGACACTGAAGCTTTCTTT.

V usage is TRBV11-3 and J usage is TRBJ1-4, with a possible D match to TRBD1 (5 bases). Between the trimmed V and J ends, which lost 5 bases and 7 bases, there was a span of 17 bases. Looked up from germline, CDR1 is SGHNT and CDR2 is YENEEA. The CDR3 is made up of 15 amino acids. CDR3 region: CASSVPRESGEKLFF. DNA of the CDR3: TGTGCCAGCAGCGTCCCCAGGGAATCGGGTGAAAAACTGTTTTTT.

V gene TRBV5-1 combines with J gene TRBJ2-3; the match to TRBD2 covers 13 bases. CDR1 and CDR2 (germline): SGHRS, YFSETQ. CDR3 size: 15 residues. V was clipped by 2 bases and J by 6 bases; unmatched bases: 3. CDR3 in amino acids: CASSLGTSGADTQYF. DNA for the CDR3: TGCGCCAGCAGCTTAGGGACTAGCGGGGCCGATACGCAGTATTTT.

The rearrangement links TRBV5-4 to TRBJ2-5; 7 positions match TRBD1. Germline trimming cut 6 bases from V and 2 bases from J; bases unmatched to any gene: 7. Germline CDR1 is SGHNT and CDR2 is YYREEE (reference sequence). The length of the CDR3 is 14 residues. CDR3 sequence (DNA): TGTGCCAGCACCAAGGGGACAGTACAAGAGACCCAGTACTTC. This codes for CASTKGTVQETQYF.

The rearrangement uses TRBV28 and TRBJ2-3, with a tentative D call TRBD2 (7 bases). V lost 6 bases to trimming and J lost 8 bases, with 15 bases between them. CDR3 size: 13 residues. CDR1 is MDHEN, CDR2 SYDVKM, per germline. The CDR3: CASRGGHLATQYF. The CDR3 coding sequence is TGTGCCAGCAGGGGGGGGCACCTGGCTACGCAGTATTTT. The entire variable domain, with the rest obtained from reference TRBV28 and TRBJ2-3, is as follows: DVKVTQSSRYLVKRTGEKVFLECVQDMDHENMFWYRQDPGLGLRLIYFSYDVKMKEKGDIPEGYSVSREKKERFSLILESASTNQTSMYLCASRGGHLATQYFGPGTRLTVL.

For this clone: Germline and junction disagree at one end, which may indicate a read error. The V and J genes are TRBV4-1 and TRBJ2-4; 13 nucleotides match TRBD2. The CDR3 loop spans 20 amino acids. Germline lookup yields CDR1 MGHRA and CDR2 YSYEKL. CDR3 loop: CASSQAPGTSGDLAKNSQYF. In DNA form, the CDR3 reads TGCGCCAGCAGCCAGGCTCCTGGGACTAGCGGGGACCTAGCCAAAAACAGTCAGTACTTC.

The chain is built from TRBV25-1 and TRBJ1-2, with 8 bases identical to TRBD1. The CDR3 is 14 amino acids. From germline, CDR1 is MGHDK and CDR2 SYGVNS. The trim removed 1 base at V and 6 bases at J, leaving 4 bases unmatched. The DNA of the CDR3 is TGTGCCAGCAGTGAATCTGGACAGGGCCATGGCTACACCTTC. It translates to CASSESGQGHGYTF.

The chain links TRBV7-2 to TRBJ2-3; unclear D gene. The CDR3 sequence is 15 residues long. V lost 1 base, J lost 4 bases, and 12 bases lay in between. Germline assignment: CDR1 SGHTA and CDR2 FQGNSA. DNA for the CDR3: TGTGCCAGCAGCTTAGGGCTAGGTTACCCAGATACGCAGTATTTT. Its protein product is CASSLGLGYPDTQYF.

The chain joins TRBV6-1 to TRBJ1-1, with 12 bases aligning to TRBD1. The CDR3 length is 15 residues. V lost 6 bases, J lost 4 bases, and 6 bases stayed unmatched. Germline CDR1 reads MNHNS; CDR2 reads SASEGT. CDR3 amino acids: CASRTGTGGLTEAFF. The CDR3 DNA follows: TGTGCCAGCAGGACCGGGACAGGGGGCCTCACTGAAGCTTTCTTT.

The chain couples TRBV6-1 to TRBJ1-1, with 7 bases identical to TRBD1. The J segment lost 4 bases and the V segment lost 6 bases, leaving 8 bases of the junction unmatched. Germline V gives CDR1 MNHNS, CDR2 SASEGT. The CDR3 is 14 residues long. The CDR3 region has the DNA TGTGCCAGCAGCCAAACCGGGACAGCCACTGAAGCTTTCTTT. Translated, it gives CASSQTGTATEAFF.

The V gene is TRBV27, the J gene TRBJ1-2; 10 bases are shared with TRBD1. The junction had 3 bases not matched to a gene; V was cut back by 0 bases and J by 5 bases. Germline CDR1 is MNHEY and CDR2 is SMNVEV (reference sequence). The CDR3 contains 15 residues. As DNA, the CDR3 is TGTGCCAGCAGTTTATCGAGGGACAGGGGTTATGGCTACACCTTC. Its translation is CASSLSRDRGYGYTF.

This chain joins TRBV9 and TRBJ1-2; D is unresolved. This CDR3 contains 14 residues. From germline, CDR1 is SGDLS and CDR2 YYNGEE. The V and J ends lost 1 base and 3 bases respectively, with 10 bases between them. The CDR3 nucleotides read TGTGCCAGCAGCGTAATCCCCTCTGACTATGGCTACACCTTC. Translating gives CASSVIPSDYGYTF.

CDR3 DNA sequence: TGTGCCAGCAGCTTAGCGAGGGGGCGATTAGATACGCAGTATTTT. It encodes CASSLARGRLDTQYF. The chain couples TRBV5-4 to TRBJ2-3; 7 nucleotides align to TRBD1. Germline CDR1 and CDR2: SGHNT and YYREEE (reference sequence). The junction had 8 bases not matched to a gene; V was cut back by 2 bases and J by 5 bases. This CDR3 has 15 residues.

This clone was seen a few times. The J gene is TRBJ1-1, the V gene TRBV4-1; a weak D match, TRBD1 (5 bases). Germline lookup yields CDR1 MGHRA and CDR2 YSYEKL. The length of the CDR3 is 14 residues. Trimming removed 0 bases from V and 4 bases from J, with 9 bases in between. CDR3 nucleotides: TGCGCCAGCAGCCAAGACGCAGGGCTCACTGAAGCTTTCTTT. Translated, it gives CASSQDAGLTEAFF.

CDR3 nucleotides: TGCAGCGTTGCCAAATCAGGCGGGACAGTACCTCGTGGCTACACCTTC. It yields the protein CSVAKSGGTVPRGYTF. The gene calls are TRBV29-1 and TRBJ1-2; TRBD1 aligns across 7 bases. J lost 7 bases, V lost 4 bases, and 18 bases had no gene match. The CDR3 sequence is 16 residues long. Germline CDR1 and CDR2: SQVTM and ANQGSEA. Full variable domain (rest looked up from reference TRBV29-1 and TRBJ1-2): SAVISQKPSRDICQRGTSLTIQCQVDSQVTMMFWYRQQPGQSLTLIATANQGSEATYESGFVIDKFPISRPNLTFSTLTVSNMSPEDSSIYLCSVAKSGGTVPRGYTFGSGTRLTVV.

The rearrangement joins TRBV7-9 to TRBJ2-5, with 12 bases aligning to TRBD2. The germline V gene encodes CDR1 SEHNR and CDR2 FQNEAQ (reference sequence). J gave up 5 bases and V 4 bases, and 8 bases lay outside the gene matches. This CDR3 is built from 16 residues. CDR3 region: CASSSLSGTSGETQYF. In DNA, the CDR3 is TGTGCCAGCAGCTCCCTTTCCGGGACTAGCGGGGAGACCCAGTACTTC.